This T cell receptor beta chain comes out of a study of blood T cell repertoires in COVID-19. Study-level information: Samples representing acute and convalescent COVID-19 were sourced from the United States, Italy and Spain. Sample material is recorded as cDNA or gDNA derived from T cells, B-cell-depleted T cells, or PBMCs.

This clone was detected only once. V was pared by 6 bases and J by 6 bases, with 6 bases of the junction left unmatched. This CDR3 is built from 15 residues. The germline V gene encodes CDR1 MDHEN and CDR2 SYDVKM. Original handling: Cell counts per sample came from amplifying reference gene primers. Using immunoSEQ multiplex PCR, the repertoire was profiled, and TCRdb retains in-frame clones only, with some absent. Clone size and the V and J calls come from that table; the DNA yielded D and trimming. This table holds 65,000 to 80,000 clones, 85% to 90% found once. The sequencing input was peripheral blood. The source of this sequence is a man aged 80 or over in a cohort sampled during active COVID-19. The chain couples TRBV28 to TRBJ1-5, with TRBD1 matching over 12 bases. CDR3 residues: CASSDGTGGGQPQHF. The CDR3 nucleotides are TGTGCCAGCAGCGATGGGACAGGGGGCGGTCAGCCCCAGCATTTT.